This TCR beta chain was recorded in a study of PD-1 blockade in classical Hodgkin lymphoma. The V gene's germline CDR1 is PRHDT and CDR2 FYEKMQ (reference sequence). Deletions cut 1 base from V and 5 bases from J, with 5 bases between. The CDR3 is 12 residues long. With regard to this clone: Its specificity is not known.

Noted time point: cycle 4 day 1 (C4D1), after less than seven weeks of nivolumab. Every single patient, without exception, relapsed after autologous stem cell transplantation, and brentuximab vedotin exposure varied. Classification of best responses gave complete response, partial response or progressive disease. This table comes from immunoSEQ multiplex PCR, and its TCRdb copy is limited to in-frame clones, with some not included. The table records more than 30,000 clones, 77% of them present only once. Study-level results: CD8+ TCR diversity did not rise significantly by C4D1, unlike CD4+. In newly diagnosed patients, baseline TCR diversity was reportedly below that of healthy donors. No one has yet defined what causes the repertoire differences, which may be disease activity or prior therapy.

This clonotype originated in a human donor with classical Hodgkin lymphoma. The source material was peripheral blood mononuclear cells (PBMCs), sampled before the fourth cycle of nivolumab. The gene calls are TRBV13 and TRBJ1-2; no clear D. CDR3: CASSLAGYGYTF. The CDR3 region has the DNA TGTGCCAGCAGCTTAGCGGGGTATGGCTACACCTTC.